This passage covers 10 T cell receptor beta chains from one sample sequenced in a study of T-cell reconstitution after alpha-beta-depleted transplantation in children. Library preparation (for TCRbeta) was performed with unique molecular identifiers. Using its own MiXCR run on the PCR reads, TCRdb lists one record per CDR3 protein. The sample carries fewer than 700,000 distinct CDR3 sequences, about 23% recorded once. The sample in question was PBMCs, mostly from graft donor cells, obtained 360 days after TCRalphabeta/CD19-depleted stem cell transplant. Every receptor here comes from a boy younger than two who had a stem cell transplant for acute myeloid leukemia, so the T cells may come from the graft donor.

This clonotype turned up a few times. J is TRBJ2-5 and V is TRBV11-3; the match to TRBD2 covers 9 bases. The CDR3 consists of 16 residues. CDR1 is SGHNT and CDR2 is YENEEA in the germline V gene. V gave up 0 bases and J gave up 1 base; unmatched junction bases: 3. DNA for the CDR3: TGTGCCAGCAGCTTAGATCCGCGGGAGGGCCAAGAGACCCAGTACTTC. This codes for CASSLDPREGQETQYF.

V usage is TRBV18 and J usage is TRBJ2-7; maybe TRBD1 (5 bases). The CDR3 sequence is 15 residues long. V was shortened by 0 bases and J by 2 bases, with 11 bases between the two germline ends. Germline values: CDR1 KGHSH, CDR2 LQKENI. Here the CDR3 reads CASSPPGPQPYEQYF. CDR3 sequence (DNA): TGTGCCAGCTCACCACCGGGGCCGCAACCCTACGAGCAGTACTTC.

This clonotype was recorded a few times. The V gene is TRBV25-1, the J gene TRBJ1-3; D is undetermined. The germline V and J ends were trimmed by 3 bases and 3 bases, with 3 bases remaining between them. CDR1 MGHDK and CDR2 SYGVNS come from the germline V gene. CDR3 length equals 12 residues. The CDR3 coding sequence is TGTGCCAGCAGTGATGGTGGAAACACCATATATTTT. This encodes CASSDGGNTIYF.

The chain uses TRBV20-1 and TRBJ2-5, with TRBD2 identical over 12 bases. The trim removed 2 bases at V and 3 bases at J, leaving 7 bases unmatched. The germline gives CDR1 DFQATT, CDR2 SNEGSKA (reference sequence). The CDR3 sequence is 16 residues long. The CDR3, as DNA: TGCAGTGCTAGATCCCCTAGCGGGGGGGTTAAAGAGACCCAGTACTTC. The encoded protein is CSARSPSGGVKETQYF.

This clonotype was found many times. The chain is built from TRBV29-1 and TRBJ1-1; 9 bases are a match to TRBD1. CDR1 and CDR2 (germline): SQVTM, ANQGSEA. This CDR3 contains 13 residues. Trimming took 6 bases from V and 5 from J; bases not matched to a gene: 7. CDR3 region: CSVGTGLGTEAFF. CDR3 nucleotides: TGCAGCGTGGGGACAGGGTTGGGAACTGAAGCTTTCTTT.

This clonotype was seen many times. This chain connects TRBV7-2 to TRBJ2-3; D remains unclear. Germline V gene data show CDR1 as SGHTA and CDR2 as FQGNSA. The CDR3 extends over 15 amino acids. V lost 1 base and J 2 bases, leaving 10 bases between the germline ends. In DNA, the CDR3 is TGTGCCAGCAGCTTAGAAGGCGGTTTCACAGATACGCAGTATTTT. Amino acids: CASSLEGGFTDTQYF.

This clonotype was found many times. The chain links TRBV6-5 to TRBJ2-3; possible D gene TRBD1, 5 bases. V was clipped by 6 bases and J by 5 bases, with 18 bases between them. Germline CDR1 and CDR2: MNHEY and SVGAGI. The CDR3 is made up of 15 amino acids. This CDR3 reads CASSWGPGLRDTQYF. The CDR3 nucleotides are TGTGCCAGCAGCTGGGGCCCAGGATTAAGAGATACGCAGTATTTT.

The chain combines TRBV3-1 with TRBJ2-2; 10 bases align to TRBD1. The germline V gene has CDR1 LGHDT and CDR2 YNNKEL (reference sequence). This CDR3 has 14 residues. J lost 4 bases, V lost 8 bases, and 4 bases had no gene match. CDR3: CASGGQGRTGELFF. The CDR3 DNA reads as TGTGCCAGCGGGGGACAGGGGCGCACCGGGGAGCTGTTTTTT.

This clonotype was recorded many times. The chain combines TRBV20-1 with TRBJ2-1, with 7 bases identical to TRBD1. The CDR3 is 11 amino acids. The junction had 8 bases not matched to a gene; V was cut back by 2 bases and J by 16 bases. CDR1 DFQATT and CDR2 SNEGSKA come from the germline V gene (reference sequence). DNA for the CDR3: TGCAGTGCTAGAAACGACAGGGAGTGCTTCTTC. Its translation is CSARNDRECFF.

Many counts were recorded for this clonotype. The chain links TRBV6-6 to TRBJ2-3, with 7 bases fitting TRBD1. This CDR3 has 13 amino acids. After removal of 7 bases from V and 0 bases from J, the junction contained 1 base not matched to a gene. Germline CDR1 reads MNHNY; CDR2 reads SVGAGI (reference sequence). The CDR3 coding sequence is TGTGCCAGCAAGGGGGCCAGCACAGATACGCAGTATTTT. Its translation is CASKGASTDTQYF.